The rows below give T cell receptor beta chains drawn from one sample of a study of T-cell memory formation after mild COVID-19. TCRdb reanalysed the 5' RACE reads using MiXCR and keeps one entry per CDR3 protein. In the table there are just over 400,000 distinct CDR3 sequences, more than 20% of which are singletons. Material: PBMCs or a T cell subset sorted from them (not recorded which). These receptors all come from an adult woman who had mild COVID-19 (a few samples of this study predate the infection). Cell type and time point are not known. Each CDR3 is given with its conserved first and last residue. A D gene is named only where the DNA matches it firmly. A clone size is listed for some rows: how often the clone was seen (once, few, many), or a class if it is expanded.

few	TRBV15	TRBJ1-5	NA	TGTGCCACCAGCAGAGCGATACAAGACCAGCCCCAGCATTTT	CATSRAIQDQPQHF
NA	TRBV7-3	TRBJ2-7	TRBD1	TGTGCCAGCAGCCGGACAGGGGGCAAGGACGAGCAGTACTTC	CASSRTGGKDEQYF
few	TRBV7-9	TRBJ2-1	TRBD1	TGTGCCAGCAGCCCCAGGGACAGGGGACGGAATGAGCAGTTCTTC	CASSPRDRGRNEQFF
few	TRBV5-1	TRBJ1-1	NA	TGCGCCAGCAGCTTGGGGTTCACACCAATGAACACTGAAGCTTTCTTT	CASSLGFTPMNTEAFF
many	TRBV7-3	TRBJ2-4	NA	TGTGCCAGCAGCTTAGGAGGGCAGGGGGGGCCAAACATTCAGTACTTC	CASSLGGQGGPNIQYF
NA	TRBV24-1	TRBJ1-2	NA	TGTGCCACCAGTGAGGAGGGAAACATCGATGGCTACACCTTC	CATSEEGNIDGYTF
NA	TRBV5-1	TRBJ2-7	NA	TGCGCCAGCCAGATAACGGGGGACAGTAATTACGAGCAGTACTTC	CASQITGDSNYEQYF
NA	TRBV5-8	TRBJ2-7	NA	TGTGCCAGCAGCTTGAGTGTAGGACCTTTGGGCGAGCAGTACTTC	CASSLSVGPLGEQYF
NA	TRBV2	TRBJ2-2	TRBD2	TGTGCCAGCAGTGATCGTATAGCGGGAGGGCCACGGACCGGGGAGCTGTTTTTT	CASSDRIAGGPRTGELFF
NA	TRBV4-3	TRBJ2-7	TRBD1	TGCGCCAGCAGCATACGGGACAGGGGGATAGACGAGCAGTACTTC	CASSIRDRGIDEQYF
NA	TRBV25-1	TRBJ2-7	TRBD1	TGTGCCAGCGGCCTAGGGGGACAGATATACGAGCAGTACTTC	CASGLGGQIYEQYF
NA	TRBV19	TRBJ2-1	NA	TGTGCCAGTAGTATCTTCCACAATGAGCAGTTCTTC	CASSIFHNEQFF
NA	TRBV6-5	TRBJ2-6	NA	TGTGCCAGCAGGGACTCTGGGGCCAACGTCCTGACTTTC	CASRDSGANVLTF
NA	TRBV5-8	TRBJ2-5	TRBD2	TGTGCCAGCAGCTTTACTAGCGGGGGCCAAGAGACCCAGTACTTC	CASSFTSGGQETQYF
NA	TRBV6-5	TRBJ1-1	NA	TGTGCCAGCATCCCCACGGCTATGAACACTGAAGCTTTCTTT	CASIPTAMNTEAFF
few	TRBV6-2/TRBV6-3	TRBJ2-1	NA	TGTGCCAGCAGAATAGCGGTCCCCTACAATGAGCAGTTCTTC	CASRIAVPYNEQFF
NA	TRBV24-1	TRBJ2-4	NA	TGTGCCACCAGTTCCGCAGGTAACATTCAGTACTTC	CATSSAGNIQYF
NA	TRBV7-8	TRBJ1-2	TRBD1	TGTGCCAGCAGCTTAGAGTCAGGGGGCGTTCGATATGGCTACACCTTC	CASSLESGGVRYGYTF
NA	TRBV18	TRBJ1-1	NA	TGTGCCAGCTCACCACCGGGGGGCACTGAAGATTTCTTT	CASSPPGGTEDFF
NA	TRBV5-6	TRBJ2-3	NA	TGTGCCAGCACCTGGGGGGCCGTGGGATTCACAGATACGCAGTATTTT	CASTWGAVGFTDTQYF
few	TRBV3-1	TRBJ2-7	NA	TGTGCCAGCAGCCAAGATCGAGGCTTTAGTGGAGATCCTGGCTACGAGCAGTACTTC	CASSQDRGFSGDPGYEQYF
NA	TRBV19	TRBJ2-1	NA	TGTGCCAGTAGTATCTCCGGGACTGCCATCAATGAGCAGTTCTTC	CASSISGTAINEQFF
NA	TRBV7-3	TRBJ2-5	TRBD2	TGTGCCAGCAGCCCTCGGACTAGCGGGGGACGTGGGGGGGAGACCCAGTACTTC	CASSPRTSGGRGGETQYF
NA	TRBV19	TRBJ2-7	NA	TGTGCCAGTAGTATAGCGGCTAGTTCCTACGAGCAGTACTTC	CASSIAASSYEQYF
NA	TRBV5-6	TRBJ2-3	NA	TGTGCCAGCAGCAAAATTTCAGATACGCAGTATTTT	CASSKISDTQYF
NA	TRBV12-3/TRBV12-4	TRBJ2-3	TRBD1	TGTGCCAGCAGTCTCCGGACAGGGCCAGATACGCAGTATTTT	CASSLRTGPDTQYF
NA	TRBV2	TRBJ2-7	NA	TGTGCCAGCAGTGAAAAGGATTACCCCTCCTACGAGCAGTACTTC	CASSEKDYPSYEQYF
once	TRBV6-1	TRBJ1-1	NA	TGTGCCAGCAGTGAACAGGGTTATTTTTCCACTGAAGCTTTCTTT	CASSEQGYFSTEAFF
NA	TRBV6-5	TRBJ1-2	TRBD1	TGTGCCAGCAGTCCGGACAGGGCGCTTAACTATGGCTACACCTTC	CASSPDRALNYGYTF
few	TRBV20-1	TRBJ2-7	TRBD1	TGCAGTGCAGTTGGGTTCGGGACAGTCTACGAGCAGTACTTC	CSAVGFGTVYEQYF
NA	TRBV28	TRBJ1-2	NA	TGTGCCAGCAGTTTTCAGGGGTTAAGGACGGGCTACACCTTC	CASSFQGLRTGYTF
NA	TRBV6-5	TRBJ1-2	NA	TGTGCCAGCAGTTACTCCGACAGGAGCTACAACTATGGCTACACCTTC	CASSYSDRSYNYGYTF
many	TRBV5-1	TRBJ2-3	TRBD1	TGCGCCAGCAGCCCTGGACAGGGCTTCACAGATACGCAGTATTTT	CASSPGQGFTDTQYF
few	TRBV19	TRBJ2-3	NA	TGTGCCAGTAGGGGAGAAAGCACAGATACGCAGTATTTT	CASRGESTDTQYF
NA	TRBV6-5	TRBJ1-6	TRBD1	TGTGCCAGCATTCGGGACAGGGGTTTTAATTCACCCCTCCACTTT	CASIRDRGFNSPLHF
few	TRBV9	TRBJ2-5	NA	TGTGCCAGCAGCTCCAGGGACAAAGAGACCCAGTACTTC	CASSSRDKETQYF
NA	TRBV18	TRBJ1-5	NA	TGTGCCAGCTCACCCGACAGGCGCAATCAGCCCCAGCATTTT	CASSPDRRNQPQHF
few	TRBV2	TRBJ1-2	NA	TGTGCCAGCAGTGAAAGGGCAGGGACTGGCTACACCTTC	CASSERAGTGYTF
NA	TRBV5-6	TRBJ2-1	NA	TGTGCCAGCAGCTTGCCGGGGGGCGGGGACAATGAGCAGTTCTTC	CASSLPGGGDNEQFF
NA	TRBV12-3/TRBV12-4	TRBJ2-4	NA	TGTGCCAGCAGTTTACAGGACAGCCAACCTAGTAAAAACATTCAGTACTTC	CASSLQDSQPSKNIQYF
NA	TRBV15	TRBJ1-5	TRBD1	TGTGCCACCCAACAGGGGTCCGGTCAGCCCCAGCATTTT	CATQQGSGQPQHF
NA	TRBV20-1	TRBJ2-1	TRBD2	TGCAGTGCTAGTTCTGGCGGGGGGTCGTCCTACAATGAGCAGTTCTTC	CSASSGGGSSYNEQFF
NA	TRBV6-4	TRBJ1-6	NA	TGTGCCAGCAGTGAGTGGCCCGGGAATTCACCCCTCCACTTT	CASSEWPGNSPLHF
NA	TRBV9	TRBJ1-1	NA	TGTGCCAGCACCCAAGGGGTGAGAGAAACTGAAGCTTTCTTT	CASTQGVRETEAFF
few	TRBV7-6	TRBJ1-1	TRBD1	TGTGCCAGCAGCTTATCAGGGGGAGTACCTGAAGCTTTCTTT	CASSLSGGVPEAFF
NA	TRBV7-3	TRBJ1-1	NA	TGTGCCAGCAGCTTCTCAGGGGAGGGGACTGAAGCTTTCTTT	CASSFSGEGTEAFF
few	TRBV6-6	TRBJ2-2	NA	TGTGCCAGCAGGGTCGGGACCCACACCGGGGAGCTGTTTTTT	CASRVGTHTGELFF
NA	TRBV12-3/TRBV12-4	TRBJ2-4	TRBD2	TGTGCCAGCAGTTTAGAGCGCGGGAGCCTTTCCAAAAACATTCAGTACTTC	CASSLERGSLSKNIQYF
NA	TRBV20-1	TRBJ1-4	NA	TGCAGTGCTAGAGTGGGGACTGCAACTAATGAAAAACTGTTTTTT	CSARVGTATNEKLFF
few	TRBV12-3/TRBV12-4	TRBJ1-2	NA	TGTGCCAGCAGTGAACAGGGTTCTAACTATGGCTACACCTTC	CASSEQGSNYGYTF
few	TRBV7-8	TRBJ2-3	NA	TGTGCCAGCAGCTTAAGCCTCGGCACGAATACGCAGTATTTT	CASSLSLGTNTQYF
few	TRBV7-9	TRBJ2-1	NA	TGTGCCAGCAGCCTTGTCCCCGTTTACCTACGCTCCTACAATGAGCAGTTCTTC	CASSLVPVYLRSYNEQFF
NA	TRBV5-1	TRBJ1-2	NA	TGCGCCAGCAGCTTAGAGGGGAATGACTATGGCTACACCTTC	CASSLEGNDYGYTF
NA	TRBV19	TRBJ2-1	NA	TGTGCCAGTGCTCAGGTACGGGAGTGGAGTGAGCAGTTCTTC	CASAQVREWSEQFF
once	TRBV10-3	TRBJ1-5	NA	TGTGCCATCACGGGAGGGAGGCAGCCCCAGCATTTT	CAITGGRQPQHF
NA	TRBV5-1	TRBJ2-1	NA	TGCGCCAGCAGCTCGGGCCAGAGCTCCTACAATGAGCAGTTCTTC	CASSSGQSSYNEQFF
few	TRBV7-9	TRBJ1-2	NA	TGTGCCAGCAGCCCTAGAGGTGGGGATGCGGGAGGCTACACCTTC	CASSPRGGDAGGYTF
few	TRBV7-9	TRBJ1-1	NA	TGTGCCAGCAGCTTAATAGGCCAAGCTTTCTTT	CASSLIGQAFF
NA	TRBV6-1	TRBJ1-3	NA	TGTGCCAGCAGTGAAGGTGGGAGCTCTGGAAACACCATATATTTT	CASSEGGSSGNTIYF
few	TRBV9	TRBJ2-3	TRBD2	TGTGCCAGCAGCATGAGCGGGGGGGCTTATACGCAGTATTTT	CASSMSGGAYTQYF